These T cell receptor beta chains were read from a single sample in a study of Ad26.COV2.S vaccination and SARS-CoV-2 variants. Method: immunoSEQ multiplex PCR; TCRdb's copy keeps in-frame clones and lacks some. There are more than 300,000 clones in the sample; 85% occur only once, and roughly 2% lies in the top ten. Sequencing used peripheral blood, obtained in a trial of Ad26.COV2.S vaccine versus placebo. The receptors originated from a person aged 18-60 years who received the Ad26.COV2.S COVID-19 vaccine or a placebo. Both conserved end residues are part of each CDR3. The order of the fields is clone size, V gene, J gene, D gene, CDR3 protein, CDR3 DNA. The D gene is left open where the match is weak. Expanded clones get a size class; other rows say once, few or many, or leave the size out.

-	TRBV14	TRBJ2-7	-	CASSQDRTLEQYF	TGTGCCAGCAGCCAAGATCGGACCCTCGAGCAGTACTTC
-	TRBV28	TRBJ1-2	-	CASRGWGTRANYGYTF	TGTGCCAGCAGAGGATGGGGCACCCGGGCTAACTATGGCTACACCTTC
-	TRBV11-2	TRBJ1-1	-	CASSLAQVGNTEAFF	TGTGCCAGCAGCTTAGCACAGGTGGGGAACACTGAAGCTTTCTTT
-	TRBV18	TRBJ2-7	TRBD1	CASSSGTGGFEQYF	TGTGCCAGCTCATCCGGGACAGGGGGCTTCGAGCAGTACTTC
-	TRBV12-3/TRBV12-4	TRBJ1-1	-	CASSLQANTEAFF	TGTGCCAGCAGCTTACAGGCGAACACTGAAGCTTTCTTT
-	TRBV5-6	TRBJ1-1	-	CASSLLTRDTEAFF	TGTGCCAGCAGCTTGTTAACGAGGGACACTGAAGCTTTCTTT
-	TRBV19	TRBJ1-1	-	CASSRGLENTEAFF	TGTGCCAGTAGTAGGGGCCTCGAGAACACTGAAGCTTTCTTT
-	TRBV28	TRBJ2-7	TRBD2	CASSTGGSGENEQYF	TGTGCCAGCAGTACCGGGGGTAGCGGGGAGAACGAGCAGTACTTC
-	TRBV5-6	TRBJ1-1	-	CASSWRRLNTEAFF	TGTGCCAGCAGCTGGCGACGGCTGAACACTGAAGCTTTCTTT
-	TRBV7-2	TRBJ1-6	-	CASSLGRPNSPLHF	TGTGCCAGCAGCTTGGGGCGGCCAAATTCACCCCTCCACTTT
-	TRBV28	TRBJ2-7	-	CASSLVRGLKIHEQYF	TGTGCCAGCAGTTTAGTAAGGGGGTTAAAGATCCACGAGCAGTACTTC
-	TRBV27	TRBJ2-7	-	CASSFNGHYEQYF	TGTGCCAGCAGTTTCAACGGCCACTACGAGCAGTACTTC
-	TRBV19	TRBJ2-1	TRBD2	CASSISGVYNEQFF	TGTGCCAGTAGCATTAGCGGGGTTTACAATGAGCAGTTCTTC
once	TRBV12-5	TRBJ2-3	-	CASGLTTDTQYF	TGTGCTAGTGGTTTGACAACAGATACGCAGTATTTT
-	TRBV15	TRBJ1-3	-	CATSRIQVYSGNTIYF	TGTGCCACCAGCAGGATACAGGTCTACTCTGGAAACACCATATATTTT
few	TRBV10-3	TRBJ1-5	-	CAITGGPSRPQHF	TGTGCCATCACTGGGGGCCCAAGTCGGCCCCAGCATTTT
-	TRBV6-5	TRBJ1-4	-	CASSCWERRTNEKLFF	TGTGCCAGCAGTTGTTGGGAGCGGCGGACTAATGAAAAACTGTTTTTT
-	TRBV11-2	TRBJ2-2	TRBD1	CASRVVTGGILGELFF	TGTGCCAGCAGGGTGGTGACAGGGGGGATTTTAGGGGAGCTGTTTTTT
once	TRBV7-3	TRBJ1-6	TRBD1	CASSSGGGNSPLHF	TGTGCCAGCAGCTCAGGGGGCGGGAATTCACCCCTCCACTTT
-	TRBV27	TRBJ1-5	TRBD1	CASSFGTGGNQPQHF	TGTGCCAGCAGTTTTGGGACAGGGGGCAATCAGCCCCAGCATTTT
-	TRBV4-1	TRBJ1-5	-	CASSQDEFQPQHF	TGCGCCAGCAGCCAAGATGAGTTCCAGCCCCAGCATTTT
few	TRBV19	TRBJ1-6	-	CATHRGRSSYNSPLHF	TGTGCCACCCACCGGGGCCGAAGCTCCTATAATTCACCCCTCCACTTT
few	TRBV6-6	TRBJ1-2	-	CASSYTGTKEGYTF	TGTGCCAGCAGTTACACTGGGACTAAGGAGGGCTACACCTTC
-	TRBV12-5	TRBJ2-3	TRBD2	CASGLVMAGGADTQYF	TGTGCTAGTGGTTTGGTAATGGCGGGGGGGGCAGATACGCAGTATTTT
once	TRBV2	TRBJ2-1	-	CASRGRGTLTGQFF	TGTGCCAGCAGGGGCAGGGGTACCCTAACGGGGCAGTTCTTC
-	TRBV27	TRBJ2-3	TRBD2	CASRLNSGGAADTQYF	TGTGCCAGCAGACTTAATAGCGGGGGGGCCGCAGATACGCAGTATTTT
-	TRBV5-1	TRBJ1-1	-	CASSLESVNTEAFF	TGCGCCAGCAGCTTGGAGAGTGTGAACACTGAAGCTTTCTTT
few	TRBV25-1	TRBJ1-4	-	CASSGQGGEKLFF	TGTGCCAGCAGTGGCCAGGGTGGGGAAAAACTGTTTTTT
-	TRBV27	TRBJ2-7	-	CASSPGVGDSYEQYF	TGTGCCAGCAGTCCCGGCGTTGGGGACTCCTACGAGCAGTACTTC
-	TRBV3-1/TRBV3-2	TRBJ2-7	-	CASSLSGARAAYEQYF	TGTGCCAGCAGCCTTTCGGGGGCAAGGGCAGCCTACGAGCAGTACTTC
-	TRBV19	TRBJ1-5	-	CASSRGRQHQPQHF	TGTGCCAGTAGTAGAGGGAGGCAACATCAGCCCCAGCATTTT
-	TRBV29-1	TRBJ2-5	-	CSVGPGQETQYF	TGCAGCGTTGGGCCGGGCCAAGAGACCCAGTACTTC
-	TRBV11-2	TRBJ2-7	TRBD1	CASSSPGQSYEQYF	TGTGCCAGCAGCTCCCCGGGACAGTCCTACGAGCAGTACTTC
once	TRBV7-2	TRBJ1-4	TRBD1	CASSRDRGTTNEKLFF	TGTGCCAGCAGCCGGGACAGGGGAACAACTAATGAAAAACTGTTTTTT
-	TRBV29-1	TRBJ2-3	TRBD2	CSGGLAVVADTQYF	TGCAGCGGCGGACTAGCGGTTGTTGCAGATACGCAGTATTTT
-	TRBV25-1	TRBJ2-3	-	CASRWGDRENTQYF	TGTGCCAGCAGATGGGGGGATCGGGAAAATACGCAGTATTTT